This T cell receptor beta chain originates from a study of T cell responses to AZD1222 COVID-19 vaccine. General study points: Close to half of spike-specific TCRs reportedly recognize unmutated variant regions. Repertoires were collected only later (after the peak T cell response had occurred). Baseline testing showed seropositivity in only six AZD1222 recipients. Clonal diversity may have been underestimated, and the donors were mostly white British, with more females than males.

To note about this clone: The target antigen is unknown.

The junction had 7 bases not matched to a gene; V was cut back by 6 bases and J by 2 bases. There are 15 residues in the CDR3. Germline CDR1 reads MDHEN; CDR2 reads SYDVKM. Sequencing used immunoSEQ multiplex PCR; TCRdb keeps in-frame clones, though not all of them. The top ten clones hold approximately 1.7% of a sample with over 200,000 clones, about 94% of them seen once. Sequencing was performed on peripheral blood, taken 28 days after the second dose of the MenACWY control vaccine. The sequence was collected from an adult who received the MenACWY meningococcal vaccine as a control. The genes are TRBV28 and TRBJ1-2; 9 bases line up with TRBD1. In DNA form, the CDR3 reads TGTGCCAGCAGCCCCCCGGGACAGGGAAACTATGGCTACACCTTC. This gives the protein CASSPPGQGNYGYTF.